Detailed here is one T cell receptor beta chain. What it recognizes is unknown. The table came from immunoSEQ multiplex PCR; TCRdb's copy has only in-frame clones and leaves some out. The sample lists tens of thousands of clones, 80% to 95% occurring once. Looked up from germline, CDR1 is MNHEY and CDR2 is SMNVEV (reference sequence). There are 17 residues in the CDR3. The ends lost 2 bases at V and 4 bases at J; junction bases unmatched: 12. The sample is drawn from a study of cytomegalovirus exposure and HLA in healthy donors. General observations from the study: Confirmation was obtained in vitro that three CMV-associated chains are specific for CMV antigens.

Sequencing was performed on PBMCs. The chain couples TRBV27 to TRBJ2-3; the match to TRBD1 covers 7 bases. This receptor was obtained from a man aged 18 to 29 in good health and CMV-seronegative. The CDR3 bases are TGTGCCAGCAGTTTAAGGGGGAGACAGGGTTACGCAGATACGCAGTATTTT. Translation: CASSLRGRQGYADTQYF.